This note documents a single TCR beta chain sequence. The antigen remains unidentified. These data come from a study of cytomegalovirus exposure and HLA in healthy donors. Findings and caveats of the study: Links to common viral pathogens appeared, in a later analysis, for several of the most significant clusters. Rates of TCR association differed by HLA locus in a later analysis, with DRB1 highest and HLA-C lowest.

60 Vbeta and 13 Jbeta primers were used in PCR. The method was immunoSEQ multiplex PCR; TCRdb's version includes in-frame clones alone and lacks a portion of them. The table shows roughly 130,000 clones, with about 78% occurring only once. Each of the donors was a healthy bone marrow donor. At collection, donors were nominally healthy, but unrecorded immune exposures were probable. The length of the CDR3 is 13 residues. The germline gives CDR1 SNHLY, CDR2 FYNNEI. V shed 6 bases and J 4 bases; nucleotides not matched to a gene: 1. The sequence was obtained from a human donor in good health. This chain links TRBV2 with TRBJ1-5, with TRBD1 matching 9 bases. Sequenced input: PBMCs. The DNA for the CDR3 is TGTGCCAGCAGAGACAGGGGGAATCAGCCCCAGCATTTT. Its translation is CASRDRGNQPQHF.